This TCR beta chain was retrieved from a study of cytomegalovirus exposure and HLA in healthy donors. Notes on the study in general: An ancestry cluster, one associated with Asian ancestry, reportedly showed fewer N-insertions than the approximately 670-donor mean in a later analysis. In a later analysis, TCR beta V- and J-gene trimming showed a link to a missense DCLRE1C variant.

A remark on this clone: Its antigen is unidentified.

Likely unrecorded immune exposures existed in these nominally healthy donors. Germline V gene lookup returns CDR1 LNHDA and CDR2 SQIVND (reference sequence). The CDR3 contains 15 residues. The V end lost 7 bases, the J end lost 0 bases, and 13 bases lay between the germline ends. It was with 60 Vbeta and 13 Jbeta primers that the PCR ran. Libraries were prepared by immunoSEQ multiplex PCR; TCRdb keeps only in-frame clonotypes and omits some of them. Here the sample spans about 80,000 clones, over 70% being singletons. The sample taken for sequencing was PBMCs. This clonotype was obtained from a woman in her thirties or forties in good health and CMV-seronegative. The rearrangement uses TRBV19 and TRBJ1-3; no clear D. The CDR3 is CASTSGYVSGNTIYF. CDR3 in DNA: TGTGCCAGTACTAGCGGGTATGTCTCTGGAAACACCATATATTTT. Using reference TRBV19 and TRBJ1-3 for the parts outside the CDR3, the full variable domain is DGGITQSPKYLFRKEGQNVTLSCEQNLNHDAMYWYRQDPGQGLRLIYYSQIVNDFQKGDIAEGYSVSREKKESFPLTVTSAQKNPTAFYLCASTSGYVSGNTIYFGEGSWLTVV.